This T cell receptor (beta chain) appears in the sequencing data of a study of response to subunit inactivated influenza vaccine. This CDR3 is 16 amino acids long. Germline CDR1 is MNHNS and CDR2 is SASEGT. V lost 5 bases, J lost 4 bases, and 13 bases stayed unmatched. MiXCR, run by TCRdb on the RT-PCR reads, gives a single entry per CDR3 protein. The sample contains about 540,000 distinct CDR3 sequences, less than 25% of which appear only once. A further study also used this sample, focusing on T cells expressing NK-cell markers. That source notes: In generating TCR beta cDNA, 5'RACE template switching with UMIs was used. All TCR beta repertoires analysed originated from sorted CD3+CD56+NKG2C+, CD3+CD56+NKG2C- and CD3+CD56-NKG2C+ T cells.

This receptor was identified in a man in his fifties who received an inactivated influenza vaccine. This sample comprised CD4+ T cells sorted from PBMCs, obtained about 11 days after vaccination. The chain employs TRBV6-1 and TRBJ2-5; the match to TRBD1 covers 7 bases. CDR3 protein: CASSPRAGGNRETQYF. In nucleotides, the CDR3 is TGTGCCAGCAGTCCCCGGGCAGGGGGAAATAGAGAGACCCAGTACTTC.